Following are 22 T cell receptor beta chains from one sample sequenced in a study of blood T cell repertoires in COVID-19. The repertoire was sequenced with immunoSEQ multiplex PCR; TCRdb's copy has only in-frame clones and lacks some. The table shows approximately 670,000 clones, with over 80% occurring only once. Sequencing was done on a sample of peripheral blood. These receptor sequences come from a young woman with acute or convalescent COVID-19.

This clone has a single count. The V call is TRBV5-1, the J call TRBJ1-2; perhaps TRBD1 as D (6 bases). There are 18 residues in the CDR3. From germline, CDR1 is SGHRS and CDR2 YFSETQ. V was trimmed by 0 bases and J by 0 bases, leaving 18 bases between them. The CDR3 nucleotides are TGCGCCAGCAGCTTGGGAGTACTCGCGAGGGGGTCTAACTATGGCTACACCTTC. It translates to CASSLGVLARGSNYGYTF.

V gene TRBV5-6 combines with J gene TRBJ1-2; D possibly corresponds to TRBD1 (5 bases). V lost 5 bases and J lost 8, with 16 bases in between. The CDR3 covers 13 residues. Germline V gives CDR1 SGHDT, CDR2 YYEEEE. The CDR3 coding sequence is TGTGCCAGCAGTTTTGCCAGGGCTCCCGGCTACACCTTC. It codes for CASSFARAPGYTF.

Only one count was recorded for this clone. CDR3 amino acids: CASSQDPLAGVTGELFF. CDR3 DNA: TGTGCCAGCAGCCAAGACCCCCTAGCGGGGGTAACCGGGGAGCTGTTTTTT. The chain carries TRBV3-1 (or the pseudogene TRBV3-2) and TRBJ2-2; the match to TRBD2 covers 10 bases. Per the germline V gene, CDR1 is LGHDT and CDR2 is YNNKEL (reference sequence). The CDR3 extends over 17 amino acids. The junction had 6 bases not matched to a gene; V was cut back by 0 bases and J by 5 bases.

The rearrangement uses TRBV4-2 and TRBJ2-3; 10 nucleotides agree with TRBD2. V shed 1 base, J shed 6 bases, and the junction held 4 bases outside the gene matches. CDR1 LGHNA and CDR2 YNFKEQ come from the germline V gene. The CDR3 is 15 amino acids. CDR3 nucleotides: TGTGCCAGCAGCCAAGCGTCTAGCGGGGGTGATACGCAGTATTTT. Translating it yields CASSQASSGGDTQYF.

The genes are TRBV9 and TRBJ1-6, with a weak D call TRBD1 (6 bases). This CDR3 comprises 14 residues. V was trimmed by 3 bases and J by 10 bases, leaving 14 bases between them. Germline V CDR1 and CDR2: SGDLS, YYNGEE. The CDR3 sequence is CASSGDKVGSPLHF. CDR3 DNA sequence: TGTGCCAGCAGCGGGGACAAAGTGGGCTCACCCCTCCACTTT.

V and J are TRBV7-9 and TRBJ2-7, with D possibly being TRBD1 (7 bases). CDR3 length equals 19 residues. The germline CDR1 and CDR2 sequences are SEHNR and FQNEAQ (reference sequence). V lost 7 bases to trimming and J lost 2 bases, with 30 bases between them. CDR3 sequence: CASTLGGGRGGSETYEQYF. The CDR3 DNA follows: TGTGCCAGCACCCTAGGAGGGGGCAGGGGAGGATCCGAGACCTACGAGCAGTACTTC.

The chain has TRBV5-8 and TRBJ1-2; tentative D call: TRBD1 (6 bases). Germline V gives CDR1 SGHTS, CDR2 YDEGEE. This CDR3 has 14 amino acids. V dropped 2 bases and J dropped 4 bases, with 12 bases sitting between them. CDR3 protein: CASSFQGRGYGYTF. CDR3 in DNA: TGTGCCAGCAGCTTTCAGGGGAGAGGCTATGGCTACACCTTC.

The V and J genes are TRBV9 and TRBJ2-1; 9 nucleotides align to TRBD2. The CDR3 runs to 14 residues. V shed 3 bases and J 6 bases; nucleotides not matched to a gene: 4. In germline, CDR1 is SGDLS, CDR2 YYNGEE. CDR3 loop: CASSASGVANEQFF. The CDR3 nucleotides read TGTGCCAGCAGCGCTAGCGGGGTGGCCAATGAGCAGTTCTTC. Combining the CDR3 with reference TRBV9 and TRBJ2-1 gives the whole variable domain DSGVTQTPKHLITATGQRVTLRCSPRSGDLSVYWYQQSLDQGLQFLIQYYNGEERAKGNILERFSAQQFPDLHSELNLSSLELGDSALYFCASSASGVANEQFFGPGTRLTVL.

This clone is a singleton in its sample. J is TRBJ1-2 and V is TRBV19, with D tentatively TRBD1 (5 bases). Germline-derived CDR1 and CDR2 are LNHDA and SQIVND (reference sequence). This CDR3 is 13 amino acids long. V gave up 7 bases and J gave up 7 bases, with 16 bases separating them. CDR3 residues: CASTPPAGGGYTF. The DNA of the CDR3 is TGTGCCAGTACCCCTCCGGCGGGGGGTGGCTACACCTTC.

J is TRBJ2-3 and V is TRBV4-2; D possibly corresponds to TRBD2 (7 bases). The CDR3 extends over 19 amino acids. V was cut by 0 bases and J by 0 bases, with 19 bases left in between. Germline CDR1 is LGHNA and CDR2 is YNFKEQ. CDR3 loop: CASSQDKGGAHQSTDTQYF. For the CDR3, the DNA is TGTGCCAGCAGCCAAGATAAAGGGGGGGCCCACCAAAGCACAGATACGCAGTATTTT.

The CDR3 coding sequence is TGTGCCAGCAGTGAACGGCGGGGGCAGGCCTCCCTCCACTTT. This translates into CASSERRGQASLHF. The chain uses TRBV6-1 and TRBJ1-6; D perhaps matches TRBD1 (6 bases). Germline assignment: CDR1 MNHNS and CDR2 SASEGT. The CDR3 loop spans 14 amino acids. V was pared by 2 bases and J by 14 bases, with 16 bases between.

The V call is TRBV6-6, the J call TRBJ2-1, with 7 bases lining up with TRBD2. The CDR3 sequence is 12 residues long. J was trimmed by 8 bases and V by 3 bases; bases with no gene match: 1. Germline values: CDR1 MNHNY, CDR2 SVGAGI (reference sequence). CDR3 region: CASSYREDEQFF. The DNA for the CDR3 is TGTGCCAGCAGTTATCGGGAGGATGAGCAGTTCTTC.

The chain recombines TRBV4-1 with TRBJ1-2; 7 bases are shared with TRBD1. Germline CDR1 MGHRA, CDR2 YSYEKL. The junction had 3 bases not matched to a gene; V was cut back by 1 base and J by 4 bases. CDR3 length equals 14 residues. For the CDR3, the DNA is TGCGCCAGCAGCCAAGGGCGACAGGGCTATGGCTACACCTTC. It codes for CASSQGRQGYGYTF.

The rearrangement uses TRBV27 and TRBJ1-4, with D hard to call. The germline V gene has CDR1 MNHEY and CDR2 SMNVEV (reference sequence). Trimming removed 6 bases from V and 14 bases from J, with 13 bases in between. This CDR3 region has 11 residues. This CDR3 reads CASSPGSLLFF. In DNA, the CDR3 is TGTGCCAGCAGCCCCGGTAGTCTGCTGTTTTTT.

Here the CDR3 reads CASSALTSSYNEQFF. The CDR3 nucleotides read TGTGCCAGCAGCGCCCTGACTAGCTCCTACAATGAGCAGTTCTTC. The genes are TRBV9 and TRBJ2-1; D is possibly TRBD2 (6 bases). Germline CDR1 is SGDLS and CDR2 is YYNGEE. The CDR3 covers 15 residues. The V gene lost 3 bases and the J gene lost 0 bases, with 10 bases spanning the gap. Supplemented by reference TRBV9 and TRBJ2-1, the full variable domain reads DSGVTQTPKHLITATGQRVTLRCSPRSGDLSVYWYQQSLDQGLQFLIQYYNGEERAKGNILERFSAQQFPDLHSELNLSSLELGDSALYFCASSALTSSYNEQFFGPGTRLTVL.

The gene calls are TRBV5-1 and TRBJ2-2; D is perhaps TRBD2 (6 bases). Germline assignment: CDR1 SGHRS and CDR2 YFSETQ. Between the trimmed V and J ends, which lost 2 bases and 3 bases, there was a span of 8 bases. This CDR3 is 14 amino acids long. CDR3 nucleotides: TGCGCCAGCAGCTTCGGGGGTGACACCGGGGAGCTGTTTTTT. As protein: CASSFGGDTGELFF.

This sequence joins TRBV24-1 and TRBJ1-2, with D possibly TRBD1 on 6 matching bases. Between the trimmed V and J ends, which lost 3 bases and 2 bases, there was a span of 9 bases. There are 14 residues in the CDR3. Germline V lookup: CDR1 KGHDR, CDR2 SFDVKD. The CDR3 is CATSDLDRNYGYTF. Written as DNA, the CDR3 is TGTGCCACCAGTGATCTCGACAGGAACTATGGCTACACCTTC.

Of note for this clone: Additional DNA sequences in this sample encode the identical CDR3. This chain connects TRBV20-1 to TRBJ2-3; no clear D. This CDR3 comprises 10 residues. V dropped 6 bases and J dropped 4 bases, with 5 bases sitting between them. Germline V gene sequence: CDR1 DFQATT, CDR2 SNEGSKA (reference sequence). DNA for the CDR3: TGCAGTGCCAGGTCAGATACGCAGTATTTT. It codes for CSARSDTQYF.

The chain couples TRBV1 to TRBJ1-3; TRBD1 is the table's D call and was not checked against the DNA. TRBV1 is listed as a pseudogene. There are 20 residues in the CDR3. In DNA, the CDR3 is TGCACCAGCAGCCAGCCTGGGGGACAGGTTCCATCCTCTTCTGGAAACACCATATATTTT. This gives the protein CTSSQPGGQVPSSSGNTIYF.

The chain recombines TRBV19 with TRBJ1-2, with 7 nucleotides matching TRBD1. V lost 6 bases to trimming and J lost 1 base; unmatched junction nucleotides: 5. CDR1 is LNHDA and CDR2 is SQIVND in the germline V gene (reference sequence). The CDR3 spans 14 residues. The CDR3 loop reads CASRRDRINYGYTF. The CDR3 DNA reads TGTGCCAGTAGGCGGGACAGAATTAACTATGGCTACACCTTC.

Here the CDR3 DNA reads TGTGCCAGTATGGGACAGGGAGTCCACGAGCAGTACTTC. The encoded protein is CASMGQGVHEQYF. V and J are TRBV19 and TRBJ2-7, with TRBD1 matching 9 bases. The CDR3 is 13 residues long. V lost 7 bases to trimming and J lost 5 bases; unmatched junction nucleotides: 6. Germline V gene lookup returns CDR1 LNHDA and CDR2 SQIVND (reference sequence).

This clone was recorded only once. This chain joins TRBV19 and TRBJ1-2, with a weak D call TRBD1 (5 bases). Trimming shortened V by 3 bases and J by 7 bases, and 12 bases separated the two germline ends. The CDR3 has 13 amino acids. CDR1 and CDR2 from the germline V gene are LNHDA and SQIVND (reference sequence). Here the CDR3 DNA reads TGTGCCAGTAGTATCAACCCAGGGTTTGGCTACACCTTC. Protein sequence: CASSINPGFGYTF.